Listed below are T cell receptor beta chains from one sample, sequenced in a study of a mutant IDH1 vaccine in newly diagnosed glioma. Libraries were prepared by immunoSEQ multiplex PCR; TCRdb keeps only in-frame clonotypes and omits some of them. The table records some 90,000 clones, almost 85% of them present only once. The sample in question was PBMCs, obtained from a glioma patient treated with radiotherapy, temozolomide or both. Receptor source: a man in his forties or fifties with glioma. Some clones in this sample may be carry-over from other donors' samples. CDR3s include the opening cysteine and the closing phenylalanine or tryptophan. The order of the fields is clone size, J gene, D gene, CDR3 length, V gene, CDR3 protein. The D gene is left open where the match is weak. Where a row states a size, it is once, few, many or the class of an expanded clone; other rows omit it.

NA,TRBJ1-1,NA,17,TRBV10-1,CASSGTDPQRGNTEAFF
NA,TRBJ2-7,TRBD1,15,TRBV7-8,CASSSRPDRVDEQYF
NA,TRBJ1-6,TRBD1,14,TRBV2,CASMGTGIGSPLHF
NA,TRBJ1-1,NA,13,TRBV2,CASKNRANTEAFF
NA,TRBJ2-5,TRBD2,14,TRBV27,CASSRSGDVETQYF
few,TRBJ1-6,NA,14,TRBV5-1,CASSPGRRNSPLHF
medium-sized,TRBJ2-2,NA,16,TRBV7-2,CASSFRSPRDTGELFF
NA,TRBJ1-1,NA,15,TRBV6-1,CASSEVGVLNTEAFF
NA,TRBJ2-5,NA,13,TRBV27,CASKGPGLGTQYF
NA,TRBJ2-3,TRBD2,16,TRBV5-1,CASSPTSGVSTDTQYF